This TCR beta chain derives from a study of monozygotic twins with inflammatory bowel disease. Study findings and constraints: Patients received differing immunosuppressive treatments, which may have added variability to their repertoires.

Note on this clonotype: The antigen remains undetermined.

TCRdb re-called the 5' RACE reads and shows each CDR3 protein once, DNA omitted. This listing includes about 210,000 distinct CDR3 sequences. The CDR3 spans 15 residues. Germline CDR1 reads SGHRS; CDR2 reads YFSETQ. Specimen: blood. The origin of this receptor is a human donor with ulcerative colitis or Crohn's disease, or a healthy co-twin of an affected twin (not recorded which). V usage is TRBV5-1 and J usage is TRBJ2-2. The CDR3 reads CASSQRPIGAGELFF.